Listed here are 32 T cell receptor beta chains from one sample, sequenced in a study of PD-L1 blockade in urothelial cancer. Measured with immunoSEQ multiplex PCR; TCRdb has only the in-frame clones, and not every one. The data contain about 80,000 clones, 87% of them singletons. Material: PBMCs, obtained around atezolizumab (anti-PD-L1) treatment. These receptors were collected from a woman aged 70-85 years with urothelial cancer.

Here the CDR3 reads CASSFGQGLPGNTIYF. The CDR3 coding sequence is TGTGCCAGCAGCTTTGGCCAGGGTCTTCCTGGAAACACCATATATTTT. The chain has TRBV5-4 and TRBJ1-3; perhaps TRBD1 as D (5 bases). Germline V CDR1 and CDR2: SGHNT, YYREEE (reference sequence). V shed 2 bases and J shed 2 bases, with 14 bases lying between them. CDR3 length equals 16 residues.

This chain links TRBV5-1 with TRBJ2-6; D unresolved. Germline CDR1 SGHRS, CDR2 YFSETQ. Deletions cut 2 bases from V and 0 bases from J, with 6 bases between. This CDR3 is built from 15 residues. CDR3 residues: CASSFQVSGANVLTF. CDR3 nucleotide sequence: TGCGCCAGCAGCTTCCAGGTCTCTGGGGCCAACGTCCTGACTTTC. The full variable domain, in which reference TRBV5-1 and TRBJ2-6 provide the parts outside the CDR3, is KAGVTQTPRYLIKTRGQQVTLSCSPISGHRSVSWYQQTPGQGLQFLFEYFSETQRNKGNFPGRFSGRQFSNSRSEMNVSTLELGDSALYLCASSFQVSGANVLTFGAGSRLTVL.

The chain carries TRBV6-1 and TRBJ2-3, with 9 bases lining up with TRBD2. CDR1 MNHNS and CDR2 SASEGT come from the germline V gene. The CDR3 consists of 15 residues. Trimming removed 9 bases from V and 1 base from J; junction bases left unmatched: 8. CDR3 loop: CASSWSSGGTDTQYF. CDR3 coding DNA: TGTGCCAGTTCGTGGTCTAGCGGGGGCACAGATACGCAGTATTTT.

The chain links TRBV19 to TRBJ1-5; D uncertain. The V and J ends lost 3 bases and 2 bases respectively, with 20 bases between them. The germline V gene encodes CDR1 LNHDA and CDR2 SQIVND (reference sequence). The CDR3 covers 18 residues. The CDR3 DNA sequence: TGTGCCAGTAGTATGGGCCCGATATTATTAGGCGGCAATCAGCCCCAGCATTTT. The encoded protein is CASSMGPILLGGNQPQHF. Combining the CDR3 with reference TRBV19 and TRBJ1-5 gives the whole variable domain DGGITQSPKYLFRKEGQNVTLSCEQNLNHDAMYWYRQDPGQGLRLIYYSQIVNDFQKGDIAEGYSVSREKKESFPLTVTSAQKNPTAFYLCASSMGPILLGGNQPQHFGDGTRLSIL.

This clone occurred a few times. The chain employs TRBV7-3 and TRBJ2-2; D ambiguous. This CDR3 spans 13 amino acids. Germline V gives CDR1 SGHTA, CDR2 FQGTGA. The V end lost 5 bases, the J end lost 4 bases, and 8 bases lay between the germline ends. CDR3 DNA: TGTGCCAGCAGCAAATCTAGCACCGGGGAGCTGTTTTTT. It is translated as CASSKSSTGELFF.

The rearrangement joins TRBV2 to TRBJ2-1, with TRBD2 matching 13 bases. Germline-derived CDR1 and CDR2 are SNHLY and FYNNEI. The CDR3 spans 15 residues. J gave up 2 bases and V 5 bases, and 0 bases lay outside the gene matches. The CDR3 spells CASSTSGGAYNEQFF. DNA for the CDR3: TGTGCCAGCAGTACTAGCGGGGGGGCCTACAATGAGCAGTTCTTC. Full variable domain (rest looked up from reference TRBV2 and TRBJ2-1): EPEVTQTPSHQVTQMGQEVILRCVPISNHLYFYWYRQILGQKVEFLVSFYNNEISEKSEIFDDQFSVERPDGSNFTLKIRSTKLEDSAMYFCASSTSGGAYNEQFFGPGTRLTVL.

The chain is built from TRBV9 and TRBJ2-1; TRBD1 agrees at 9 bases. The CDR3 sequence is 15 residues long. Germline values: CDR1 SGDLS, CDR2 YYNGEE. With V trimmed by 3 bases and J by 3 bases, 4 bases remained unmatched. CDR3 DNA: TGTGCCAGCAGCGGCAGGACAGGGGACTACAATGAGCAGTTCTTC. Translated, it gives CASSGRTGDYNEQFF.

This chain links TRBV5-4 with TRBJ2-1; 10 nucleotides agree with TRBD2. V shed 0 bases, J shed 3 bases, and the junction held 6 bases outside the gene matches. Germline lookup yields CDR1 SGHNT and CDR2 YYREEE (reference sequence). The CDR3 is 17 amino acids. CDR3 sequence reads: CASSLAASGGHYNEQFF. CDR3 DNA: TGTGCCAGCAGCTTGGCGGCTAGCGGGGGACACTACAATGAGCAGTTCTTC.

J is TRBJ2-7 and V is TRBV12-5; no clear D gene. Trimming cost V 2 bases and J 2 bases, with 4 bases left between them. Germline CDR1 reads LGHNT; CDR2 reads FRNRAP. The CDR3 loop spans 12 amino acids. CDR3 protein: CASGLSPYEQYF. As DNA, the CDR3 is TGTGCTAGTGGTTTGAGCCCCTACGAGCAGTACTTC.

The chain joins TRBV27 to TRBJ1-1, with 11 bases that match TRBD1. Losses at the gene ends were 6 bases for V and 9 bases for J; bases not matched to a gene: 9. CDR3 size: 14 residues. The germline gives CDR1 MNHEY, CDR2 SMNVEV (reference sequence). The CDR3 coding sequence is TGTGCCAGCAGCCTGGGACAGGGGGGGTATAAAGCTTTCTTT. This translates into CASSLGQGGYKAFF.

The V and J genes are TRBV11-2 and TRBJ1-4; D may be TRBD1 (6 bases). This CDR3 has 15 residues. The ends were cut back, 5 bases at V and 8 bases at J, with 18 bases in the middle. Germline V gene sequence: CDR1 SGHAT, CDR2 FQNNGV. The DNA for the CDR3 is TGTGCCAGCAGCCCGGGGGGGGCTGAGAGAGAAAAACTGTTTTTT. It yields the protein CASSPGGAEREKLFF.

This clone was detected once. The chain links TRBV7-9 to TRBJ2-3, with 8 bases matching TRBD2. This CDR3 spans 13 amino acids. Germline V lookup: CDR1 SEHNR, CDR2 FQNEAQ (reference sequence). V trimming: 11 bases; J trimming: 5 bases; junction bases outside the gene matches: 9. The CDR3 nucleotides are TGTGCCGGAGGCGGGGGGCCCCGAGATACGCAGTATTTT. Translated, it gives CAGGGGPRDTQYF.

The sample holds many counts of this clone. The chain employs TRBV6-1 and TRBJ1-1; a weak D match, TRBD1 (5 bases). The CDR3 loop spans 12 amino acids. CDR1 MNHNS and CDR2 SASEGT come from the germline V gene. V dropped 6 bases and J dropped 5 bases, with 10 bases sitting between them. As DNA, the CDR3 is TGTGCCAGCAGCAGGGAAGGGACTGAAGCTTTCTTT. This sequence encodes CASSREGTEAFF.

The chain uses TRBV30 and TRBJ2-2; TRBD1 is a possible D gene (5 bases). CDR1 and CDR2 from the germline V gene are GTSNPN and SVGIG (reference sequence). This CDR3 spans 14 amino acids. Trimming cost V 4 bases and J 7 bases, with 16 bases left between them. The chain's CDR3 is CAWIPMGRFGELFF. CDR3 bases: TGTGCCTGGATTCCCATGGGGCGGTTCGGGGAGCTGTTTTTT.

V gene TRBV6-5 combines with J gene TRBJ1-2; D ambiguous. Germline V gives CDR1 MNHEY, CDR2 SVGAGI. This CDR3 is 13 amino acids long. V was pared by 6 bases and J by 3 bases, with 11 bases between. CDR3 DNA sequence: TGTGCCAGCAGACCCGCAGATTACTATGGCTACACCTTC. Translation: CASRPADYYGYTF.

J is TRBJ2-1 and V is TRBV5-4, with 12 bases identical to TRBD2. Germline V gene lookup returns CDR1 SGHNT and CDR2 YYREEE (reference sequence). V was clipped by 3 bases and J by 3 bases; unmatched bases: 7. The length of the CDR3 is 17 residues. CDR3 DNA: TGTGCCAGCAGCTCTAGACTAGCGGGAGTTTTCTACAATGAGCAGTTCTTC. It encodes CASSSRLAGVFYNEQFF. Filled out from reference TRBV5-4 and TRBJ2-1, the complete variable domain reads ETGVTQSPTHLIKTRGQQVTLRCSSQSGHNTVSWYQQALGQGPQFIFQYYREEENGRGNFPPRFSGLQFPNYSSELNVNALELDDSALYLCASSSRLAGVFYNEQFFGPGTRLTVL.

The chain links TRBV11-1 to TRBJ2-5, with 7 bases fitting TRBD1. This CDR3 is 14 amino acids long. Per germline, CDR1 SGHAT and CDR2 FQDESV (reference sequence). V lost 5 bases, J lost 4 bases, and 7 bases stayed unmatched. CDR3 sequence reads: CASSRRQGGETQYF. Written as DNA, the CDR3 is TGTGCCAGCAGCCGAAGACAGGGTGGAGAGACCCAGTACTTC.

The chain combines TRBV15 with TRBJ2-2; TRBD1 might be the D (6 bases). The CDR3 is 15 amino acids. V shed 3 bases and J shed 5 bases, with 13 bases lying between them. CDR1 LNHNV and CDR2 YYDKDF come from the germline V gene (reference sequence). The CDR3 loop is CATSRGAEETGELFF. CDR3 DNA sequence: TGTGCCACCAGCAGGGGGGCAGAGGAAACCGGGGAGCTGTTTTTT.

This sequence joins TRBV7-3 and TRBJ2-6, with D maybe TRBD2 (6 bases). CDR1 and CDR2 from the germline V gene are SGHTA and FQGTGA. Trimming cost V 5 bases and J 1 base, with 9 bases left between them. The CDR3 is made up of 15 amino acids. The CDR3 bases are TGTGCCAGCAGCCCCGGGAGATCTGGGGCCAACGTCCTGACTTTC. Translated: CASSPGRSGANVLTF.

V is TRBV2 and J is TRBJ1-1, with a weak D call TRBD1 (6 bases). Trimming removed 6 bases at V and 8 bases at J, with 25 bases between. The V gene's germline CDR1 is SNHLY and CDR2 FYNNEI. The CDR3 spans 16 residues. CDR3 residues: CASSRSMGLAQGEAFF. CDR3 DNA: TGTGCCAGCAGCCGCAGTATGGGCCTCGCTCAGGGGGAAGCTTTCTTT. The full variable domain, rest sourced from reference TRBV2 and TRBJ1-1, is EPEVTQTPSHQVTQMGQEVILRCVPISNHLYFYWYRQILGQKVEFLVSFYNNEISEKSEIFDDQFSVERPDGSNFTLKIRSTKLEDSAMYFCASSRSMGLAQGEAFFGQGTRLTVV.

This clone was seen only once. The rearrangement uses TRBV28 and TRBJ2-7, with 10 bases that match TRBD2. V trimming: 8 bases; J trimming: 7 bases; junction bases outside the gene matches: 8. This CDR3 comprises 13 residues. Germline-derived CDR1 and CDR2 are MDHEN and SYDVKM. The CDR3 is CASVASGSLEQYF. For the CDR3, the DNA is TGTGCCAGCGTGGCTAGCGGGAGTTTAGAGCAGTACTTC.

This chain connects TRBV5-1 to TRBJ2-7; the match to TRBD1 covers 7 bases. Germline V lookup: CDR1 SGHRS, CDR2 YFSETQ. Germline trimming cut 4 bases from V and 3 bases from J; bases unmatched to any gene: 10. This CDR3 has 15 residues. This chain's CDR3 is CASSPGTEPYYEQYF. The CDR3 DNA reads TGCGCCAGCAGCCCCGGGACAGAGCCTTACTACGAGCAGTACTTC.

The chain uses TRBV29-1 and TRBJ2-1; 9 bases align to TRBD2. This CDR3 contains 16 residues. J gave up 2 bases and V 1 base, and 6 bases lay outside the gene matches. Germline CDR1 reads SQVTM; CDR2 reads ANQGSEA. The CDR3 DNA reads as TGCAGCGTTGAAGGCGGGAGGGCCGGGGCCTACAATGAGCAGTTCTTC. It yields the protein CSVEGGRAGAYNEQFF.

The J gene is TRBJ2-7, the V gene TRBV14, with D possibly TRBD1 on 6 matching bases. V lost 1 base to trimming and J lost 3 bases, with 13 bases between them. This CDR3 has 15 residues. Germline loops: CDR1 SGHDN, CDR2 FVKESK. This CDR3 reads CASSQGQAGYYEQYF. The CDR3 DNA is TGTGCCAGCAGCCAAGGACAGGCAGGTTACTACGAGCAGTACTTC.

The chain links TRBV19 to TRBJ2-7; the match to TRBD1 covers 9 bases. The CDR3 has 15 residues. V lost 4 bases and J lost 4; bases outside the gene matches: 8. Germline V CDR1 and CDR2: LNHDA, SQIVND (reference sequence). The CDR3 DNA follows: TGTGCCAGTAGTACTTCCGGGACAGGGCCATACGAGCAGTACTTC. As protein: CASSTSGTGPYEQYF.

This chain connects TRBV7-8 to TRBJ1-2; the match to TRBD1 covers 9 bases. Germline V gene sequence: CDR1 SGHVS, CDR2 FQNEAQ. The V and J ends lost 4 bases and 4 bases, in that order; junction bases with no gene match: 10. This CDR3 region has 16 residues. The CDR3 bases are TGTGCCAGCAGCTCCCCCTGGACAGGGGACAGCTATGGCTACACCTTC. This codes for CASSSPWTGDSYGYTF.

This chain uses TRBV2 with TRBJ2-2, with TRBD1 as a possible D gene (7 bases). V was cut by 4 bases and J by 4 bases, with 13 bases left in between. The germline gives CDR1 SNHLY, CDR2 FYNNEI. This CDR3 region has 15 residues. The CDR3 nucleotides are TGTGCCAGCAGTGCCAACAGGGGAGGCACCGGGGAGCTGTTTTTT. It codes for CASSANRGGTGELFF.

This sequence joins TRBV11-3 and TRBJ1-2; 7 positions match TRBD1. J gave up 2 bases and V 0 bases, and 18 bases lay outside the gene matches. Germline CDR1 and CDR2: SGHNT and YENEEA. The CDR3 runs 20 residues. CDR3 sequence reads: CASSLELNGTEVYPNYGYTF. The DNA of the CDR3 is TGTGCCAGCAGCTTAGAGTTAAATGGGACAGAAGTTTACCCGAACTATGGCTACACCTTC.

The rearrangement uses TRBV18 and TRBJ2-5; 7 bases line up with TRBD2. Trimming took 5 bases from V and 5 from J; bases not matched to a gene: 20. This CDR3 is built from 18 residues. Germline CDR1 KGHSH, CDR2 LQKENI. The CDR3 coding sequence is TGTGCCAGCTCAGACAGTTACCGGGGGGAACTGGTCCGGGAGACCCAGTACTTC. The encoded protein is CASSDSYRGELVRETQYF.

This chain uses TRBV2 with TRBJ1-1, with 7 bases that match TRBD1. The ends lost 4 bases at V and 1 base at J; junction bases unmatched: 6. This CDR3 spans 15 amino acids. Per germline, CDR1 SNHLY and CDR2 FYNNEI. CDR3 region: CASSARDSRNTEAFF. The CDR3 DNA sequence: TGTGCCAGCAGTGCTCGGGACAGCAGGAACACTGAAGCTTTCTTT.

The chain uses TRBV11-2 and TRBJ2-1, with TRBD1 matching 8 bases. From germline, CDR1 is SGHAT and CDR2 FQNNGV. J gave up 3 bases and V 5 bases, and 3 bases lay outside the gene matches. This CDR3 is 14 amino acids long. The CDR3 nucleotides are TGTGCCAGCAGCGGACAGGGCGGCTACAATGAGCAGTTCTTC. Encoded protein: CASSGQGGYNEQFF.

The chain combines TRBV5-1 with TRBJ1-4, with D possibly TRBD1 on 5 matching bases. Germline V gene lookup returns CDR1 SGHRS and CDR2 YFSETQ. The germline V and J ends were trimmed by 7 bases and 5 bases, with 18 bases remaining between them. The CDR3 length is 15 residues. The CDR3 is CASGQSQGNNEKLFF. In DNA form, the CDR3 reads TGCGCCAGCGGTCAAAGCCAGGGTAACAATGAAAAACTGTTTTTT.